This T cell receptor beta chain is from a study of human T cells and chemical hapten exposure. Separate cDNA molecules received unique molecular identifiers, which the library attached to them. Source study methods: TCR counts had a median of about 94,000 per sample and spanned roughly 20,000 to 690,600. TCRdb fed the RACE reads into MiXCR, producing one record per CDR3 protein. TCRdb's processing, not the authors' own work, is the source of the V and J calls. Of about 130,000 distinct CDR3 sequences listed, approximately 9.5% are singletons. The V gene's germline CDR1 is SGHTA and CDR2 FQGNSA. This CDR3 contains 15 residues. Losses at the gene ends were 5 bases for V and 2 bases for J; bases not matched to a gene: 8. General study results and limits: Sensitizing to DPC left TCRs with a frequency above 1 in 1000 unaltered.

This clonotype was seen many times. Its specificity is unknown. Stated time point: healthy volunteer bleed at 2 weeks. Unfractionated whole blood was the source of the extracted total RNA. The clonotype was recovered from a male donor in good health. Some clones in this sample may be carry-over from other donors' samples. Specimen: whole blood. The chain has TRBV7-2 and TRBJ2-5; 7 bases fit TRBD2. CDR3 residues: CASSLLGGGQETQYF. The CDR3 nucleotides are TGTGCCAGCAGCCTTCTTGGGGGGGGACAAGAGACCCAGTACTTC.